What follows describes a single T cell receptor (beta chain). Its antigen specificity is not known. Base qualities are not recorded, but no much larger clone differs from it by a single base. The immunoSEQ hsTCRB kit was used to amplify TCR beta CDR3 regions from genomic DNA. An Illumina HiSeq system was used for high-throughput TRB CDR3 sequencing. The study's own analysis went as follows. Sequencing reads were analyzed with the immunoSEQ software, and nonproductive sequences with premature stops or frame-shifts were excluded. To calculate repertoire clonality, Shannon entropy was normalized by log2 of the number of unique productive sequences, and that value was subtracted from one. Sourced from immuneACCESS, this table was stored by TCRdb with only in-frame sequences that have V and J called. A share of the clones is absent; for the studies checked, an unresolved V gene accounts for under half, and the remainder has no known explanation. That table supplies the V and J calls and clone size; D and trimming were determined from the DNA. This sample holds 4,500 to 5,000 clones; over 75% were observed only once. The ten largest clones add up to about 5.6% of the sample.

This sample stems from a study of T cells in pancreatic ductal adenocarcinoma (TCRdb year 2017). Describing the broader study: The work assessed suppressive cells as well as CD8+ T cells infiltrating resected pancreatic ductal adenocarcinoma, measuring their numbers, locations, and properties, in order to shed light on the adaptive T-cell response that occurs naturally.

V and J are truncated by 7 bases and 6 bases respectively, leaving an intervening sequence of 10 bases. Reading the germline V gene gives CDR1 SNHLY and CDR2 FYNNEI. The CDR3, from cysteine to phenylalanine, totals 13 residues. Only the CDR3 region is kept as DNA, spanning 39 bases read in frame from base 1. The selected pancreatic ductal adenocarcinoma patients had received surgery without neoadjuvant therapy. Resected tumor tissue was collected immediately after surgery into ice-cold media and a portion was flash frozen for DNA and RNA. Using the DNeasy Blood and Tissue Kit along with Proteinase K and RNase treatment, genomic DNA was extracted from 6 or 7 PBMC specimens and some 10 flash-frozen tumor specimens. Broader findings and caveats from the paper: Because tumors are enriched in CD45RO+ effector T cells rather than naive T cells, which biases toward lower diversity, comparisons of clonality between tumor and blood may be biased. Compared with tumor samples, blood samples had more total productive templates and about 7.3-fold more unique clonotypes. No significant difference in T-cell clonality was found between tumor and blood, with mean clonality of roughly 0.1 in tumors and roughly 0.07 in blood. Because inoperable disease is present at presentation in most pancreatic cancer patients, the resected cohort was biased toward the minority with early-stage disease.

Sample: pancreatic tumor tissue. This sequence uses TRBV2 and TRBJ1-6, with the D gene uncertain. The sequence came from a human donor with pancreatic ductal adenocarcinoma. The CDR3 protein: CASKLQPNSPLHF. The nucleotide sequence is given as TGTGCCAGCAAGTTACAACCTAATTCACCCCTCCACTTT.